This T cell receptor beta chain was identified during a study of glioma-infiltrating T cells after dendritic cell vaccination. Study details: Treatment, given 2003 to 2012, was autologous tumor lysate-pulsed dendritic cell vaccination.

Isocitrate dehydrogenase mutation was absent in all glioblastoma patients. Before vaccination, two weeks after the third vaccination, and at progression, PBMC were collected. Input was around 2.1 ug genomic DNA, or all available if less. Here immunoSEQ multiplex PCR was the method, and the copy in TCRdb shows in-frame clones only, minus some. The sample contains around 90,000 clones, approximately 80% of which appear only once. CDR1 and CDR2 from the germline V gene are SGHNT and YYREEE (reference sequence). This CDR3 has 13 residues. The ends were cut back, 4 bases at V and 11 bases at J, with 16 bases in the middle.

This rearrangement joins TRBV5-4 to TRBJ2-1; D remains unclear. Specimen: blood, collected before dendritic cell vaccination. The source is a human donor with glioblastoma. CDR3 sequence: CASSHASEIQQFF. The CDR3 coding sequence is TGTGCCAGCAGCCACGCTAGTGAAATTCAGCAGTTCTTC.